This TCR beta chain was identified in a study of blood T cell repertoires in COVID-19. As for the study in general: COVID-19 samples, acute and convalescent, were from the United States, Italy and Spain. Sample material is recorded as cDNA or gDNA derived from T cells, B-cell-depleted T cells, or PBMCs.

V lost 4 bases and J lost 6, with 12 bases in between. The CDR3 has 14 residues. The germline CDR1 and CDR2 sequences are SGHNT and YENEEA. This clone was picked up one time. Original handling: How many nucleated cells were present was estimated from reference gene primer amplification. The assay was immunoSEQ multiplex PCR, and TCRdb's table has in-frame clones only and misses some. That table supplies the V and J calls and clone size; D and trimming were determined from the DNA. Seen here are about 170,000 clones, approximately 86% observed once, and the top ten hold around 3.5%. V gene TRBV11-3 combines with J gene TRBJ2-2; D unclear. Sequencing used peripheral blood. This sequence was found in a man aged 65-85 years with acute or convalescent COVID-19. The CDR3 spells CASSSLFEPGELFF. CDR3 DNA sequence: TGTGCCAGCAGCTCCCTATTCGAGCCCGGGGAGCTGTTTTTT.